This T cell receptor beta chain was identified in a study of T cells after yellow fever vaccination (dated 2019 in TCRdb). Regarding the complete study: The SMART-Seq v4 Ultra Low Input RNA kit was used to prepare libraries from fractions with low cell numbers. Blood was collected at multiple timepoints before and after primary and secondary immunization, and bulk PBMC replicates and cell subsets were isolated. To track T-cell clones before and after primary and booster YFV17D yellow fever vaccination, bulk TCR alpha and beta repertoires were sequenced longitudinally. Two healthy male donors, one aged 18 to 30 and one aged 30 to 39 years, were included in the cohort.

What the research found in general, with its limitations: Computational filtering was needed because FACS-sorted repertoires could contain abundant contaminating clonotypes from the bulk population. A small fraction of clonotypes appeared in both the CD4 and CD8 compartments, likely as a result of convergent recombination. After the booster, most clones that had expanded after primary vaccination were detected again (approximately 97% of CD4 and around 88% of CD8), suggesting broad maintenance of memory. The secondary T-cell response was weaker than the primary response but faster, peaking on day 5 instead of day 15. Because only two donors were included in the study, the extent to which the findings can be generalized is limited.

Taken from cysteine to phenylalanine, the CDR3 has 16 residues. CDR3 DNA is the only sequence kept; it has 48 bases, read in frame from the first base. V is shortened by 7 bases, J by 3 bases, and the region joining them spans 20 bases. CDR1 and CDR2 are read off the germline V gene as MNHEY and SVGEGT. As to this clonotype: Its specific antigen is unknown. No quality values exist for individual bases; no much larger clone is one base distant.

Per the publication, the treatment or condition label means: live attenuated yellow fever vaccine strain. PBMCs were isolated from peripheral blood using a standard Ficoll-Paque protocol. Dynabeads CD4 and CD8 positive selection kits were used to isolate CD4 and CD8 T-cell fractions. TriZol was used to extract RNA from bulk PBMCs, CD4 and CD8 fractions, and dextramer-positive and dextramer-negative fractions. TCRdb shows the sequencer as Illumina NovaSeq 6000. TCR cDNA was synthesized by 5'RACE template switching, which introduced a universal primer site and unique molecular identifiers. Priming for cDNA synthesis came from both the TCR alpha and TCR beta constant segments. Library amplification used two PCR steps, and the second PCR step added sample barcodes and sequencing adapters. Sequencing of libraries was done on Illumina HiSeq 2500 (2x100 bp) or NovaSeq (2x150 bp). The study's processing was this. Reads were demultiplexed and collapsed into UMI consensus sequences with MIGEC, and V(D)J alignment was performed with MiXCR. Clonotypes responding to the vaccine were identified with edgeR on replicate PBMC samples, with the criteria of FDR below 0.01 and a log2 fold change above 5 up to day 15. Each bulk clonotype received a CD4 or CD8 identity based on whether the sequenced CD4 or CD8 repertoire contained that clonotype at higher abundance. TCRdb passed the public sequencing reads through fastp at Q25 and MiXCR, retaining productive beta sequences. A single entry per CDR3 protein holds the most common genes and DNA from its merged rows. The V and J calls and clone size are TCRdb's, not the authors'. The sample table holds 95,000 to 150,000 distinct CDR3 sequences, of which over 8% were seen once. The top ten hold around 40% of the sample.

This clonotype was obtained from a young man who received the YFV17D yellow fever vaccine. Sequencing was performed on CD8+ T cells sorted from PBMCs, taken on the day of the yellow fever booster vaccination. The chain uses TRBV6-2 or TRBV6-3 and TRBJ2-3; the D gene is perhaps TRBD1, on 6 matching bases. The CDR3 region reads CASKSLGGRGTDTQYF. The DNA is TGTGCCAGCAAATCTCTAGGGGGAAGGGGGACAGATACGCAGTATTTT.